The following is a T cell receptor beta chain sequence with its context. Its antigen is currently unknown. Clones were read by immunoSEQ multiplex PCR, and TCRdb kept only the in-frame ones, dropping some. The data show approximately 100,000 clones, 90% to 95% seen once. This record comes from a study of T cell responses to AZD1222 COVID-19 vaccine. Study-level findings and limits: None of the repertoires were sampled until the peak T cell response had passed.

Deletions cut 0 bases from V and 3 bases from J, with 8 bases between. Germline V gene data show CDR1 as SGHTA and CDR2 as FQGNSA. CDR3 size: 14 residues. The sequence came from an adult in good health. The chain has TRBV7-2 and TRBJ2-5; the D gene is possibly TRBD2 (5 bases). Here the sequenced sample was peripheral blood, taken on day 0 of AZD1222 vaccination. The CDR3 here is CASSLAGREETQYF. In DNA, the CDR3 is TGTGCCAGCAGCTTAGCAGGGCGGGAAGAGACCCAGTACTTC.